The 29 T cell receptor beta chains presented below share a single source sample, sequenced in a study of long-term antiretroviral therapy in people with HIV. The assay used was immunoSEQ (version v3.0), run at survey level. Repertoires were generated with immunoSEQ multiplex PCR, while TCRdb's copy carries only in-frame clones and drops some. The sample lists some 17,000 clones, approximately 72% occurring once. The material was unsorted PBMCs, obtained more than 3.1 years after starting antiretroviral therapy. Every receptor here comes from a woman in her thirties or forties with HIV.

CDR3 loop: CASSAAGAGGRHSYEQYF. The CDR3 nucleotides are TGTGCCAGCAGCGCCGCGGGAGCGGGGGGGCGGCATTCCTACGAGCAGTACTTC. The V and J genes are TRBV5-6 and TRBJ2-7; 10 bases match TRBD2. V gave up 4 bases and J gave up 1 base; unmatched junction bases: 14. Germline V gene lookup returns CDR1 SGHDT and CDR2 YYEEEE. There are 18 residues in the CDR3.

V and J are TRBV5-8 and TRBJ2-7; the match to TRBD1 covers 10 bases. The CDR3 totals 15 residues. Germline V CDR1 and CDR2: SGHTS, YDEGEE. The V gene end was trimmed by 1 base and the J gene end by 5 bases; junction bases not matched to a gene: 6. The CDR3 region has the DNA TGTGCCAGCAGCTTGTCCGGACAGGGGGTCGACGAGCAGTACTTC. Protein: CASSLSGQGVDEQYF.

The CDR3 is CASSFRQGLNTEAFF. Here the CDR3 DNA reads TGTGCCAGCAGCTTTCGCCAGGGCCTGAACACTGAAGCTTTCTTT. The J gene is TRBJ1-1, the V gene TRBV11-1; possibly TRBD1 for D (5 bases). Looked up from germline, CDR1 is SGHAT and CDR2 is FQDESV (reference sequence). V was pared by 3 bases and J by 0 bases, with 11 bases between. The CDR3 extends over 15 amino acids. The variable domain in full, completed from reference TRBV11-1 and TRBJ1-1, reads EAEVAQSPRYKITEKSQAVAFWCDPISGHATLYWYRQILGQGPELLVQFQDESVVDDSQLPKDRFSAERLKGVDSTLKIQPAELGDSAMYLCASSFRQGLNTEAFFGQGTRLTVV.

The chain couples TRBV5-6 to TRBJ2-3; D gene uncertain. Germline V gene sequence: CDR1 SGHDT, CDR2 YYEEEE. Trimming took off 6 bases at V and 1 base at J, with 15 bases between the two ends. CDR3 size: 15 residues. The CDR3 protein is CASTPVVSRTDTQYF. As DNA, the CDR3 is TGTGCCAGCACCCCCGTGGTTAGCCGCACAGATACGCAGTATTTT.

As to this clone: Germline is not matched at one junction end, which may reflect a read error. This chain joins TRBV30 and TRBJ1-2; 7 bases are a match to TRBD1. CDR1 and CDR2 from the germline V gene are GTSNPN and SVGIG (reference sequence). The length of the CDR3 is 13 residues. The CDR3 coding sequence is TGTGCCTGGAACCTCCCGGGACAGCCCGACCAGAAGTTC. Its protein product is CAWNLPGQPDQKF. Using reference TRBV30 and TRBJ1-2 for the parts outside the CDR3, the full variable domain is SQTIHQWPATLVQPVGSPLSLECTVEGTSNPNLYWYRQAAGRGLQLLFYSVGIGQISSEVPQNLSASRPQDRQFILSSKKLLLSDSGFYLCAWNLPGQPDQKFGSGTRLTVV.

CDR3 nucleotide sequence: TGTGCCAGCAGCCCAGGGGGCTCCTACGAGCAGTACTTC. Amino acid sequence: CASSPGGSYEQYF. The rearrangement uses TRBV7-9 and TRBJ2-7, with 7 bases that match TRBD1. The ends lost 5 bases at V and 0 bases at J; junction bases unmatched: 1. Per germline, CDR1 SEHNR and CDR2 FQNEAQ (reference sequence). The CDR3 runs 13 residues.

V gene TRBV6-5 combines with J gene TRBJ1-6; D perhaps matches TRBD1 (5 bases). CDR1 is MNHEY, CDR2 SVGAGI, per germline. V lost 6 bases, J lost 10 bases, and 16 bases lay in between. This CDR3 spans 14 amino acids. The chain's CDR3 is CASRRLQDRSPLHF. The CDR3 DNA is TGTGCCAGCAGGCGCCTACAGGACCGATCACCCCTCCACTTT.

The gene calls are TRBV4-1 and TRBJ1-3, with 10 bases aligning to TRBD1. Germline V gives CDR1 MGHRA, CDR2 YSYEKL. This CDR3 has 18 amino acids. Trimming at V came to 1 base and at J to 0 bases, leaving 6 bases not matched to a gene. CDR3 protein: CASSQGQGAPSSGNTIYF. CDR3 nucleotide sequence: TGCGCCAGCAGCCAAGGACAGGGGGCACCGTCCTCTGGAAACACCATATATTTT.

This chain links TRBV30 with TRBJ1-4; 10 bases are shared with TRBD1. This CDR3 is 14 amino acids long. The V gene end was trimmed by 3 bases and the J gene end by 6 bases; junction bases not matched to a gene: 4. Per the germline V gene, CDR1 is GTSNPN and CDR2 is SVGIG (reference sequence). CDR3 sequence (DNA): TGTGCCTGGAGCTCCGGGACAGGGGATGAAAAACTGTTTTTT. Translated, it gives CAWSSGTGDEKLFF.

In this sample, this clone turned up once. The CDR3 is CASSLLAGTGYEQYF. CDR3 nucleotides: TGCGCCAGCAGCTTACTAGCGGGTACGGGCTACGAGCAGTACTTC. V usage is TRBV5-1 and J usage is TRBJ2-7; 9 nucleotides line up with TRBD2. The germline CDR1 and CDR2 sequences are SGHRS and YFSETQ. V was clipped by 2 bases and J by 3 bases; unmatched bases: 6. This CDR3 is built from 15 residues. Looking up the rest from reference TRBV5-1 and TRBJ2-7 gives the full variable domain: KAGVTQTPRYLIKTRGQQVTLSCSPISGHRSVSWYQQTPGQGLQFLFEYFSETQRNKGNFPGRFSGRQFSNSRSEMNVSTLELGDSALYLCASSLLAGTGYEQYFGPGTRLTVT.

This chain's CDR3 is CAISPGTGGSTGELFF. CDR3 in DNA: TGTGCCATCAGTCCCGGGACAGGGGGCTCTACCGGGGAGCTGTTTTTT. This sequence joins TRBV10-3 and TRBJ2-2, with TRBD1 matching over 12 bases. V gave up 5 bases and J gave up 5 bases; unmatched junction bases: 6. This CDR3 has 16 amino acids. The germline CDR1 and CDR2 sequences are ENHRY and SYGVKD.

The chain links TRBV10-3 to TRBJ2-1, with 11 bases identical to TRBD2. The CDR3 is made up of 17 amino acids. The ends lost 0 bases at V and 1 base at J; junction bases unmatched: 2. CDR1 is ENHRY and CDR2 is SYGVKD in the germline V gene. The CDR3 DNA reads TGTGCCATCAGTGAGTCCTCTAGCGGGAGGTCCTACAATGAGCAGTTCTTC. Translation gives CAISESSSGRSYNEQFF.

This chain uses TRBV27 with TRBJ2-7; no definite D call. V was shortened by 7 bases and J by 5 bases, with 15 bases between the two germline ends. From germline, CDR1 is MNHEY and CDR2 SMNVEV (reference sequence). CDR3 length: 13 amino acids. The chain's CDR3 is CASILDSGDEQYF. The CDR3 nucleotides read TGTGCCAGCATCTTAGACTCCGGAGACGAGCAGTACTTC.

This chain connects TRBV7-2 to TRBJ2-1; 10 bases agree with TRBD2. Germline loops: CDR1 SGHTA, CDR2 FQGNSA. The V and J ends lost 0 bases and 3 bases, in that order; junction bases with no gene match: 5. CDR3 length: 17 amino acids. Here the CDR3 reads CASSLAASGGLYNEQFF. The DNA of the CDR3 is TGTGCCAGCAGCTTAGCGGCTAGCGGGGGTCTCTACAATGAGCAGTTCTTC.

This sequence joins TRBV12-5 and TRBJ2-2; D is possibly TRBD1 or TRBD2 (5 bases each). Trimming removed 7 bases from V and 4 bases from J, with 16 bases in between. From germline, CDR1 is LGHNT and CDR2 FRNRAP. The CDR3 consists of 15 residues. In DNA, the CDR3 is TGTGCTAGTGCCAAGACAGAGGGGCTCACCGGGGAGCTGTTTTTT. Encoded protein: CASAKTEGLTGELFF.

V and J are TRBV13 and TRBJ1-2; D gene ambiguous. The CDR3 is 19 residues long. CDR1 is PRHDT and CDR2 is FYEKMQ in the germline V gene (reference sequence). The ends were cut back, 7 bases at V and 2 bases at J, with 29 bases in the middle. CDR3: CASTSLKETMGKGNYGYTF. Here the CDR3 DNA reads TGTGCCAGCACCAGCTTAAAGGAGACCATGGGTAAGGGCAACTATGGCTACACCTTC.

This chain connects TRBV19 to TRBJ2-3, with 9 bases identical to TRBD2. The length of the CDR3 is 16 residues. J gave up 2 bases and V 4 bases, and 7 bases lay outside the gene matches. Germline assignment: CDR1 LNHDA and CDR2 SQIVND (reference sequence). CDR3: CASSNQRGDSTDTQYF. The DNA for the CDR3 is TGTGCCAGTAGTAACCAGCGGGGGGACTCCACAGATACGCAGTATTTT.

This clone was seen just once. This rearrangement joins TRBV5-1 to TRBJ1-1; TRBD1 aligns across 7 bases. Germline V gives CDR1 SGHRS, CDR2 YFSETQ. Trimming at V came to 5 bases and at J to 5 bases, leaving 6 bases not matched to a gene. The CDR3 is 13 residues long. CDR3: CASRQGVETEAFF. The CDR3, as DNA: TGCGCCAGCAGGCAGGGGGTAGAGACTGAAGCTTTCTTT.

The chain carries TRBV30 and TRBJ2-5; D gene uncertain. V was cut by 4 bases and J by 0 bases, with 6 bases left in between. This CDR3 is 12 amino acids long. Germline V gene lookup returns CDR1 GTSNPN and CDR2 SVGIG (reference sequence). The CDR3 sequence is CAWIGNQETQYF. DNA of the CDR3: TGTGCCTGGATAGGTAACCAAGAGACCCAGTACTTC.

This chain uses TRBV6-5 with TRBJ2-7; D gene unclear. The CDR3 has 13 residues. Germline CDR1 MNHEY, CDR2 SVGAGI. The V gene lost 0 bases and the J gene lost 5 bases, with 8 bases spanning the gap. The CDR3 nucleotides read TGTGCCAGCAGTTACTCGAGCTCACACGAGCAGTACTTC. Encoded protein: CASSYSSSHEQYF.

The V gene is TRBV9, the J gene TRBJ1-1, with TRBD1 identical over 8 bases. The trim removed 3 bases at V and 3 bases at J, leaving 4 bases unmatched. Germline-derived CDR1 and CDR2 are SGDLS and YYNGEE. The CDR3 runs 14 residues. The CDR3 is CASSGRGQDTEAFF. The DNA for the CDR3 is TGTGCCAGCAGCGGCAGGGGGCAGGACACTGAAGCTTTCTTT.

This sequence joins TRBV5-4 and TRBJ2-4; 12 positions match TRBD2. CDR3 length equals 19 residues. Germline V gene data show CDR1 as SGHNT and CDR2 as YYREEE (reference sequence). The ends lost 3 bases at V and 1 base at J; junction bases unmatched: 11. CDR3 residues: CASSSLGLAGGRAKNIQYF. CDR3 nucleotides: TGTGCCAGCAGCTCGTTGGGCCTAGCGGGGGGGCGGGCCAAAAACATTCAGTACTTC.

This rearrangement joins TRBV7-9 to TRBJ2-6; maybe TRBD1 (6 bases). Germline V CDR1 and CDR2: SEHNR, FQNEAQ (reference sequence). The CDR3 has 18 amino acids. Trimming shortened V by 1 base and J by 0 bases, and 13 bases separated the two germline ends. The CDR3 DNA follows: TGTGCCAGCAGCTTAGGAACAGGGACCACCTCTGGGGCCAACGTCCTGACTTTC. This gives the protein CASSLGTGTTSGANVLTF. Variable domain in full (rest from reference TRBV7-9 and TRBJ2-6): DTGVSQNPRHKITKRGQNVTFRCDPISEHNRLYWYRQTLGQGPEFLTYFQNEAQLEKSRLLSDRFSAERPKGSFSTLEIQRTEQGDSAMYLCASSLGTGTTSGANVLTFGAGSRLTVL.

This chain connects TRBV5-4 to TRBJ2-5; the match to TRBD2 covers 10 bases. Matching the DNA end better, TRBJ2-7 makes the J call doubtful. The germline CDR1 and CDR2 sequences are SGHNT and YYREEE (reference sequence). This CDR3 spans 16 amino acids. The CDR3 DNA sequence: TGTGCCAGCAGCTTTGGGCTAGCGGGGGCCGCCTACGAGCAGTACTTC. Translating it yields CASSFGLAGAAYEQYF.

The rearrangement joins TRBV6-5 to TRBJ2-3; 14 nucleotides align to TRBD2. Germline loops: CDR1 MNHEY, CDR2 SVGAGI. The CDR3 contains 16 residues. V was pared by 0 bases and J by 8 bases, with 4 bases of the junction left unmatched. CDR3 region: CASSYSRLAGGLTQYF. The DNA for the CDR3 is TGTGCCAGCAGTTACTCTCGACTAGCGGGGGGGCTTACGCAGTATTTT.

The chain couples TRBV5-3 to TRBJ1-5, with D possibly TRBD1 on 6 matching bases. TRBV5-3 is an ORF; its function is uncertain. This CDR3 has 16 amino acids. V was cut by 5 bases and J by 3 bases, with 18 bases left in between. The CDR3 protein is CARRRRQEAYNQPQHF. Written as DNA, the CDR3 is TGTGCCAGAAGACGTAGACAGGAGGCCTACAATCAGCCCCAGCATTTT.

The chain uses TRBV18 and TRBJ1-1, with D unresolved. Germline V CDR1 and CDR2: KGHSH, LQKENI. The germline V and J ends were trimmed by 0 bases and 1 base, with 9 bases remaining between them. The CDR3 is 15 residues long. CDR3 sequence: CASSPPNSGNTEAFF. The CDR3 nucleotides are TGTGCCAGCTCACCACCGAACTCAGGGAACACTGAAGCTTTCTTT.

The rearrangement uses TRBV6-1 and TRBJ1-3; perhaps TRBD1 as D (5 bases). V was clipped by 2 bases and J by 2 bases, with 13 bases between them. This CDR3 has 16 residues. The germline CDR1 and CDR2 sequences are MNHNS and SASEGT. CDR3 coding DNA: TGTGCCAGCAGTGAAAAGTACAGGCCTCCTGGAAACACCATATATTTT. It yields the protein CASSEKYRPPGNTIYF.

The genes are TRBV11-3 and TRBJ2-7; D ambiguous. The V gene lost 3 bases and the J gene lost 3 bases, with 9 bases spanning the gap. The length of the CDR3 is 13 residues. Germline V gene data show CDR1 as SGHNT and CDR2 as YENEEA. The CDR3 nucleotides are TGTGCCAGCAGCTTGGGGATTGACTACGAGCAGTACTTC. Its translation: CASSLGIDYEQYF.